This T cell receptor (beta chain) was recovered during a study of cytomegalovirus exposure and HLA in healthy donors. Study information: Some 180 million T cells yielded some 120 million unique TCR beta sequences in earlier analysis.

The primer mix had 60 Vbeta and 13 Jbeta primers. The protocol was immunoSEQ multiplex PCR, while the TCRdb copy is restricted to in-frame clones and leaves out a portion. The sample lists over 110,000 clones; 75% to 80% were seen once. With respect to this clone: Its target is not known.

With V trimmed by 6 bases and J by 3 bases, 3 bases remained unmatched. The CDR3 has 15 residues. Per the germline V gene, CDR1 is SGHTA and CDR2 is FQGTGA. Overall study findings and caveats: Follow-up analysis later connected one missense variant in DCLRE1C with trimming of TCR beta V- and J-genes.

Healthy donors of bone marrow made up the group. The gene calls are TRBV7-3 and TRBJ2-2, with TRBD2 matching over 11 bases. Sequencing input: PBMCs. This clonotype originated in a woman between 40 and 55 years old in good health and CMV-seropositive. Here the CDR3 reads CASSLAGGYTGELFF. In DNA form, the CDR3 reads TGTGCCAGCAGTTTAGCGGGAGGGTACACCGGGGAGCTGTTTTTT.